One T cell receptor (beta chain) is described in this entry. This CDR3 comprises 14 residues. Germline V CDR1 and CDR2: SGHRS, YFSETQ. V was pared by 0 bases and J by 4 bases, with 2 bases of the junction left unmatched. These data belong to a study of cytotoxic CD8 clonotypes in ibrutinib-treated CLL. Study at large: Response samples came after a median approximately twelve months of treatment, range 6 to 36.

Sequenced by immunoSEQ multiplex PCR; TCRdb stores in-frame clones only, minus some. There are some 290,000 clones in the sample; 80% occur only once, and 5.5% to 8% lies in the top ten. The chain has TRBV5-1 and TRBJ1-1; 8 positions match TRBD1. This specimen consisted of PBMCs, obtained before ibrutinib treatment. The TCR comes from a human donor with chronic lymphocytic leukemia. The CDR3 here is CASSLEDRVTEAFF. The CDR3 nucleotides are TGCGCCAGCAGCTTGGAGGACAGGGTCACTGAAGCTTTCTTT.